This T cell receptor beta chain was captured in a study of OX40 agonist ivuxolimab in advanced cancers. Study summary: Ivuxolimab, an agonistic anti-OX40 (CD134) antibody, was given to patients. A mean age of approximately 58 years, range about 20 to 85, was recorded, and under 85% were male. Findings of the study overall: Also showing low normalized T-cell clonal expansion were some of the nonresponders.

Points on this clone: Its antigen is as yet unknown.

The cohort excluded patients with autoimmune disease history or systemic immunosuppression. Measured with immunoSEQ multiplex PCR; TCRdb has only the in-frame clones, and not every one. Of 15,000 to 20,000 clones listed, roughly 78% are singletons. V shed 2 bases and J 8 bases; nucleotides not matched to a gene: 13. Germline V gene lookup returns CDR1 SGDLS and CDR2 YYNGEE. The CDR3 is 16 amino acids. The sequenced sample was CD4+ or CD8+ T cells sorted from blood, obtained in a trial of the OX40 agonist ivuxolimab. The clonotype comes from an adult with an advanced solid tumor such as melanoma, head and neck, liver or kidney cancer. The chain employs TRBV9 and TRBJ1-2; 9 bases line up with TRBD1. The CDR3 sequence: CASSVGTGMESRGYTF. As DNA, the CDR3 is TGTGCCAGCAGCGTCGGGACAGGGATGGAATCTCGAGGCTACACCTTC.